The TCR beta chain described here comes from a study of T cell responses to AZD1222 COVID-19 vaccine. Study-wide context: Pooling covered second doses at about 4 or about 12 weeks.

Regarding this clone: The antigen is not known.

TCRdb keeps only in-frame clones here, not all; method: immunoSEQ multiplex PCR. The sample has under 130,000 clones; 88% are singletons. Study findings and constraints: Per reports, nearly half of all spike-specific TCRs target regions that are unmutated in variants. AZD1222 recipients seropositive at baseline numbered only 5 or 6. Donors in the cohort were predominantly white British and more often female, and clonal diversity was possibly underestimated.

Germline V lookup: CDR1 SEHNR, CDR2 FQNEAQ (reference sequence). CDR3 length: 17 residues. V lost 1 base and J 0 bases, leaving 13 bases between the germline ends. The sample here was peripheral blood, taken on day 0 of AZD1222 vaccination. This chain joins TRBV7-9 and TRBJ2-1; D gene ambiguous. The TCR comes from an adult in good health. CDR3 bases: TGTGCCAGCAGCTTAGGTTCCAGCCTGAGCTCCTACAATGAGCAGTTCTTC. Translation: CASSLGSSLSSYNEQFF.